The T cell receptor beta chain under discussion was sequenced for a study of CD8 T cells in Susac syndrome (dated by TCRdb to between 2018 and 2020). Regarding the research as a whole: Whether CD8+ T cell activation and differentiation in Susac syndrome was antigen driven was tested using repertoire sequencing. CD8+ T cell repertoire clonality was compared between fewer than 13 healthy donors, roughly 14 Susac syndrome patients and about 15 multiple sclerosis patients. General study outcomes and caveats: The TCR sequencing and HLA analysis was acknowledged to have included a relatively small number of individuals.

About this clonotype itself: The clone's antigen remains unknown. One base away there is no much larger clone; base qualities are not given.

High-throughput TCR beta sequencing profiled peripheral blood CD8+ and CD4+ T cells from healthy donors, Susac syndrome patients and multiple sclerosis patients. Multiple sclerosis controls were treatment-naive patients with stable or active relapsing-remitting disease fulfilling revised McDonald criteria. Bulk CD8+ and CD4+ T cells were purified by magnetic negative isolation, while CD8+ TEMRA cells were enriched using FACS. Blood was drawn into EDTA tubes, processed within 24 hours, and PBMCs were isolated by density gradient centrifugation. PBMCs destined for TCR sequencing were cryopreserved in liquid nitrogen and later thawed in a 37 °C water bath. The sorted or isolated CD4+, CD8+ and CD8+ TEMRA cells reached a purity of at least 90%. CDR1 and CDR2 are drawn from the germline V gene: MDHEN, SYDVKM. V is shortened by 1 base, J by 4 bases, and the region joining them spans 13 bases. From the cysteine through the phenylalanine, the CDR3 covers 15 amino acids. Of all the DNA, just the CDR3 is kept, 45 bases in frame from base 1.

RNA was extracted using the RNeasy kit, and roughly 0.45 to 1 microgram was reverse transcribed with random hexamers. The immunoSEQ multiplex PCR assay, which covers 54 Vbeta and 13 Jbeta segments, was used to amplify TCR beta CDR3 regions. PCR amplification bias was corrected using a synthetic template baseline for primer optimization and computational correction. Per the original workflow: Reads were assigned to V, D and J genes according to IMGT and analyzed in immunoSEQ Analyzer, with only productive sequences retained. To calculate clonality, Shannon entropy was normalized by log2 of the number of productive unique sequences and then subtracted from one. Public and private clones were assessed among the 100 most prevalent clones of each patient and control. Clones were defined as Susac-specific if absent from the healthy and MS cohorts, from 1052 published viral clones and from other ImmuneACCESS disease sequences. Starting from the raw public reads, TCRdb applied fastp trimming at Q25, assembled clones with MiXCR and retained in-frame beta chains. CDR3 protein sequences are deduplicated, and each keeps its most common genes and DNA. The V and J calls were not made by the authors but by TCRdb's processing. This sample holds about 150,000 distinct CDR3 sequences; around 95% were observed only once. The ten largest clones take up over 0.2% of the sample.

Recombination linked TRBV28 to TRBJ2-5; TRBD2 could be the D gene, as 7 bases match. This clonotype was sampled from a human donor with multiple sclerosis. The sequenced material came from CD8+ T cells from PBMCs. This receptor carries the CDR3 CASSLSPGEGETQYF. The sequenced DNA is TGTGCCAGCAGTTTATCCCCAGGGGAGGGAGAGACCCAGTACTTC.